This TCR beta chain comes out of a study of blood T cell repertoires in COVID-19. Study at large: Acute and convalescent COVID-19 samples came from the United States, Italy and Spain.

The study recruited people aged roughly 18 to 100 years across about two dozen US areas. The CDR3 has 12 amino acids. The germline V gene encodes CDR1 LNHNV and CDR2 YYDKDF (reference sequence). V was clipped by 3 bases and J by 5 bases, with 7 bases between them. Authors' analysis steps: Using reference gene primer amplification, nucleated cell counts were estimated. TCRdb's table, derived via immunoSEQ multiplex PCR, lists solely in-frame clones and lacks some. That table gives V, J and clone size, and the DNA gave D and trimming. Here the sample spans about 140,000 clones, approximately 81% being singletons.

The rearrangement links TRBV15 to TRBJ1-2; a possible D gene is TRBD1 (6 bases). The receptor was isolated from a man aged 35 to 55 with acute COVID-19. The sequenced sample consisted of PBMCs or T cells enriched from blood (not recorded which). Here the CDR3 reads CATSRGTYGYTF. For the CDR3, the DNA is TGTGCCACCAGCAGGGGGACATATGGCTACACCTTC.